A single sample gave rise to the 23 T cell receptor beta chains below, sequenced in a study of blood T cells in healthy people across ages. Through a sample-barcoded 5' primer and a J-beta primer mix, a second PCR was run for roughly 7 to 12 cycles. TCRdb independently ran MiXCR on the 5' RACE reads; one entry per CDR3 protein. The profile shows 850,000 or so distinct CDR3 sequences, 29% of them singletons. Sequencing was done on a sample of blood. All receptors derive from a woman older than 75 in good health.

This clonotype was found a few times. The genes are TRBV7-2 and TRBJ1-5; TRBD1 agrees at 8 bases. Per germline, CDR1 SGHTA and CDR2 FQGNSA. The length of the CDR3 is 15 residues. The V and J ends lost 5 bases and 7 bases, in that order; junction bases with no gene match: 10. In nucleotides, the CDR3 is TGTGCCAGCAGCATAAGACAGGGGTCGTTACAGCCCCAGCATTTT. Amino acid sequence: CASSIRQGSLQPQHF.

The genes are TRBV29-1 and TRBJ2-5; TRBD2 matches 9 bases. With 3 bases clipped from V and 5 bases from J, the junction kept 4 bases outside the gene matches. From germline, CDR1 is SQVTM and CDR2 ANQGSEA. The CDR3 spans 13 residues. CDR3 amino acids: CSVDSSGTETQYF. The CDR3 DNA reads TGCAGCGTTGATTCTAGCGGGACTGAGACCCAGTACTTC.

As regards this clonotype: A much larger clone differs by one base, so this may be a read error. The V and J genes are TRBV24-1 and TRBJ2-7, with D hard to call. The V gene's germline CDR1 is KGHDR and CDR2 SFDVKD. This CDR3 region has 13 residues. CDR3 region: CVTSDSLTYEQYF. CDR3 nucleotide sequence: TGTGTCACCAGTGATTCCTTGACCTACGAGCAGTACTTC.

The chain couples TRBV28 to TRBJ2-7; 8 bases align to TRBD1. This CDR3 comprises 14 residues. The V segment lost 2 bases and the J segment 9 bases; nucleotides outside the gene matches: 9. Germline V gives CDR1 MDHEN, CDR2 SYDVKM. CDR3 nucleotides: TGTGCCAGCAGTTTAGATGGGACAGGCAGAGGGCAGTACTTC. Amino acids: CASSLDGTGRGQYF.

This clonotype was counted ten times or more. This rearrangement joins TRBV20-1 to TRBJ2-5, with TRBD2 matching 7 bases. The CDR3 contains 11 residues. Germline CDR1 DFQATT, CDR2 SNEGSKA (reference sequence). Trimming at V came to 5 bases and at J to 5 bases, leaving 2 bases not matched to a gene. The CDR3 region is CSALGGETQYF. CDR3 sequence (DNA): TGCAGTGCTCTCGGGGGGGAGACCCAGTACTTC.

Turning to this clonotype: Sequence at one end of the junction differs from germline and may be a read error. The V and J genes are TRBV12-3 or TRBV12-4 and TRBJ1-2; 8 bases line up with TRBD1. The CDR3 has 15 amino acids. CDR3 region: CAGSSRTGHGYGYTF. The CDR3 region has the DNA TGTGCCGGCAGTTCTAGGACAGGGCACGGATATGGCTACACCTTC.

DNA for the CDR3: TGTGCCATCTCTCCCGCCGCCCGGGGGGAGACCCAGTACTTC. This encodes CAISPAARGETQYF. The rearrangement joins TRBV10-3 to TRBJ2-4; tentative D call: TRBD2 (6 bases). The DNA end is more similar to TRBJ2-5, so the J call may be wrong. Germline CDR1 is ENHRY and CDR2 is SYGVKD. This CDR3 contains 14 residues.

This clonotype has at least ten counts. Germline is not matched at one junction end, which may reflect a read error. The J gene is TRBJ1-2, the V gene TRBV29-1; D is possibly TRBD1 (6 bases). The CDR3 is 13 amino acids. Per the germline V gene, CDR1 is SQVTM and CDR2 is ANQGSEA. The CDR3 is CSVEEGVDYGYTF. The CDR3 nucleotides are TGCAGCGTCGAAGAGGGGGTTGACTATGGCTACACCTTC.

In this sample, this clonotype turned up many times. The J gene is TRBJ2-1, the V gene TRBV2, with TRBD2 matching 12 bases. V lost 6 bases to trimming and J lost 2 bases; unmatched junction nucleotides: 2. CDR3 length: 15 amino acids. Germline assignment: CDR1 SNHLY and CDR2 FYNNEI. The DNA of the CDR3 is TGTGCCAGCAGGTCTAGCGGGGGGGCCTACAATGAGCAGTTCTTC. Translated, it gives CASRSSGGAYNEQFF.

This clonotype showed up just a few times. V usage is TRBV13 and J usage is TRBJ2-7; D might be TRBD2 (6 bases). The CDR3 runs 15 residues. Trimming took off 4 bases at V and 1 base at J, with 14 bases between the two ends. CDR1 and CDR2 from the germline V gene are PRHDT and FYEKMQ (reference sequence). The CDR3 sequence: CASSSGTAGSYEQYF. For the CDR3, the DNA is TGTGCCAGCAGCTCCGGGACCGCGGGGTCCTACGAGCAGTACTTC.

This clonotype has ten or more counts. The gene calls are TRBV6-2 or TRBV6-3 and TRBJ2-7, with 9 bases aligning to TRBD1. The CDR3 consists of 17 residues. J lost 5 bases, V lost 6 bases, and 17 bases had no gene match. CDR1 is MNHEY and CDR2 is SVGEGT in the germline V gene. The CDR3 nucleotides read TGTGCCAGCAGCCCCAGGCGGGGGACAGGGCGGCACGACGAGCAGTACTTC. Amino acids: CASSPRRGTGRHDEQYF.

This clonotype was counted a few times. The gene calls are TRBV18 and TRBJ1-4; a possible D gene is TRBD1 (6 bases). From germline, CDR1 is KGHSH and CDR2 LQKENI. There are 14 residues in the CDR3. V was trimmed by 4 bases and J by 5 bases, leaving 11 bases between them. The CDR3 loop is CASSLQGRNEKLFF. For the CDR3, the DNA is TGTGCCAGCTCACTACAGGGCCGGAATGAAAAACTGTTTTTT.

This clonotype was detected many times. The rearrangement links TRBV10-3 to TRBJ2-3; 9 positions agree with TRBD1. The germline V gene has CDR1 ENHRY and CDR2 SYGVKD. There are 15 residues in the CDR3. V shed 4 bases, J shed 2 bases, and the junction held 4 bases outside the gene matches. The CDR3 DNA follows: TGTGCCATCAGTGGGACAGGGGCCTACACAGATACGCAGTATTTT. Amino acids: CAISGTGAYTDTQYF.

This clonotype showed up just a few times. The junction shows a germline mismatch at one end, possibly a read error. The chain links TRBV5-1 to TRBJ2-5; no firm D call. This CDR3 has 12 residues. Per the germline V gene, CDR1 is SGHRS and CDR2 is YFSETQ. The CDR3 DNA reads as TGCGCCGGCAGCTTGGCTCAAGAGACCCAGTACTTC. It yields the protein CAGSLAQETQYF.

About this clonotype itself: Possible read error: a much larger clone is one base away. The chain recombines TRBV24-1 with TRBJ2-1; TRBD1 aligns across 9 bases. CDR3 size: 14 residues. Per germline, CDR1 KGHDR and CDR2 SFDVKD. The junction had 6 bases not matched to a gene; V was cut back by 12 bases and J by 1 base. The CDR3 DNA is TGTGCCGCCCGCGGACAGGGGTCCTACAATGAGCAGTTCTTC. Translation gives CAARGQGSYNEQFF.

J is TRBJ1-5 and V is TRBV19, with 10 bases identical to TRBD1. Trimming removed 4 bases from V and 0 bases from J; junction bases left unmatched: 9. Germline CDR1 and CDR2: LNHDA and SQIVND (reference sequence). This CDR3 comprises 18 residues. The CDR3 DNA is TGTGCCAGTAGTACCGGGACAGGGGTTTTGCGTAGCAATCAGCCCCAGCATTTT. Translating it yields CASSTGTGVLRSNQPQHF.

Ten or more counts support this clonotype. V is TRBV7-9 and J is TRBJ1-2; 7 bases are shared with TRBD1. The CDR3 covers 14 residues. The germline V gene encodes CDR1 SEHNR and CDR2 FQNEAQ (reference sequence). Trimming at V came to 5 bases and at J to 5 bases, leaving 8 bases not matched to a gene. CDR3 residues: CASSPRQGTYGYTF. DNA for the CDR3: TGTGCCAGCAGCCCGCGACAGGGCACATATGGCTACACCTTC.

The CDR3 DNA is TGTGCCAGCAGCTTATCGGGACAGGTTGGAAACGAGCAGTACTTC. It is translated as CASSLSGQVGNEQYF. The chain couples TRBV7-3 to TRBJ2-5, with 8 nucleotides matching TRBD1. Matching the DNA end better, TRBJ2-7 makes the J call doubtful. The CDR3 has 15 amino acids. Germline CDR1 reads SGHTA; CDR2 reads FQGTGA.

This clonotype came up many times. Since a much larger clone is just one base distant, this may be a read error. The CDR3 spells CSARGLAGPREQYF. The CDR3 DNA follows: TGCAGTGCTAGAGGGTTAGCGGGGCCCCGCGAGCAGTACTTC. The rearrangement links TRBV20-1 to TRBJ2-7, with 8 bases lining up with TRBD2. This CDR3 contains 14 residues. In germline, CDR1 is DFQATT, CDR2 SNEGSKA (reference sequence). J was trimmed by 6 bases and V by 1 base; bases with no gene match: 8.

Ten or more counts support this clonotype. The V and J genes are TRBV5-5 and TRBJ2-3, with D possibly matching TRBD2 (6 bases). CDR1 SGHKS and CDR2 YYEKEE come from the germline V gene (reference sequence). The CDR3 is made up of 16 amino acids. V lost 5 bases, J lost 6 bases, and 22 bases lay in between. CDR3 coding DNA: TGTGCCAGCAGTCCACCTACCGGGACTCCCCTCGATACGCAGTATTTT. This sequence encodes CASSPPTGTPLDTQYF.

This clonotype came up a few times. The chain carries TRBV20-1 and TRBJ1-1; D uncertain. V dropped 6 bases and J dropped 7 bases, with 18 bases sitting between them. Germline assignment: CDR1 DFQATT and CDR2 SNEGSKA (reference sequence). The CDR3 runs 13 residues. CDR3 in DNA: TGCAGTGCAATTTTACCTCAGAAGAATGAAGCTTTCTTT. This encodes CSAILPQKNEAFF.

This clonotype was detected ten times or more. The V call is TRBV7-2, the J call TRBJ1-2; a possible D gene is TRBD1 (6 bases). The CDR3 contains 14 residues. The V gene's germline CDR1 is SGHTA and CDR2 FQGNSA. With 2 bases removed from V and 6 bases from J, the gap between germline ends came to 13 bases. In DNA form, the CDR3 reads TGTGCCAGCAGCTTATTGCTAGGGGGAGATGGCTACACCTTC. It encodes CASSLLLGGDGYTF. Drawing the rest from reference TRBV7-2 and TRBJ1-2, the complete variable domain is GAGVSQSPSNKVTEKGKDVELRCDPISGHTALYWYRQSLGQGLEFLIYFQGNSAPDKSGLPSDRFSAERTGGSVSTLTIQRTQQEDSAVYLCASSLLLGGDGYTFGSGTRLTVV.

This clonotype was counted only a few times. This chain joins TRBV18 and TRBJ1-6; the match to TRBD1 covers 9 bases. The CDR3 is 18 amino acids. The germline V gene has CDR1 KGHSH and CDR2 LQKENI. J lost 4 bases, V lost 4 bases, and 11 bases had no gene match. CDR3 protein: CASSLYKTGGGYNSPLHF. CDR3 DNA sequence: TGTGCCAGCTCACTCTATAAAACAGGGGGCGGATATAATTCACCCCTCCACTTT.